This T cell receptor (beta chain) was identified in a study of T cells after posttransplantation cyclophosphamide. CDR1 is MDHEN and CDR2 is SYDVKM in the germline V gene. V gave up 7 bases and J gave up 1 base, with 10 bases separating them. This CDR3 is 13 amino acids long. Concerning this clone itself: As yet, its antigen is unknown.

TCRdb's copy holds only in-frame clones and misses some; the assay was immunoSEQ multiplex PCR. The data contain some 54,000 clones, approximately 94% of them singletons. Findings and limits, study-wide: Blood and skin or GI T cell repertoires showed limited TRB overlap. Later post-transplant blood repertoires were often dominated by donor CD8+ memory clones. Recipient CMV seropositivity and CMV reactivation strongly tracked TRB clonality.

This TCR came from a woman in her twenties or thirties in good health and a related stem cell transplant donor. The genes are TRBV28 and TRBJ1-1, with D possibly being TRBD1 (6 bases). The specimen sequenced was PBMCs. CDR3 amino acids: CASTRGGNTEAFF. CDR3 sequence (DNA): TGTGCCAGCACCAGGGGTGGGAACACTGAAGCTTTCTTT.